Only one count was recorded for the clone carrying this T cell receptor beta chain. This CDR3 has 14 amino acids. The germline gives CDR1 MNHEY, CDR2 SMNVEV (reference sequence). V lost 9 bases to trimming and J lost 3 bases, with 16 bases between them. This sample was included in a study of shared T cell receptors in the human thymus. Assay used: immunoSEQ multiplex PCR; TCRdb lists only in-frame clones, some missing. Here the sample spans roughly 710,000 clones, 70% to 90% being singletons. The sample was also reused in another study, on human thymus T cells.

The specimen was thymocytes. The rearrangement uses TRBV27 and TRBJ2-3, with TRBD1 as a possible D gene (6 bases). The sequence came from a girl less than two years old with a congenital heart defect. Written as DNA, the CDR3 is TGTGCCAGTATGATGGGGGCTGGGACAGATACGCAGTATTTT. Amino acid sequence: CASMMGAGTDTQYF.